Listed below are T cell receptor beta chains from one sample, sequenced in a study of cytomegalovirus exposure and HLA in healthy donors. The method was immunoSEQ multiplex PCR; TCRdb's version includes in-frame clones alone and lacks a portion of them. Of a few hundred thousand clones listed, about 86% were seen once; the top ten hold around 1%. The specimen sequenced was PBMCs. These receptors were taken from a woman aged 18-30 years in good health and CMV-seronegative. CDR3s include the opening cysteine and the closing phenylalanine or tryptophan. A D gene is named only where the DNA matches it firmly. The size field is filled for only some rows; it gives once, few, many or a size class.

TGCGCCAGCAGCTCCAGGGGGACCCCTAGCACAGATACGCAGTATTTT	CASSSRGTPSTDTQYF	TRBD1	TRBV5-1	TRBJ2-3	-
TGTGCCAGCAGTGATGGTGCCGGGGAGCAGTTCTTC	CASSDGAGEQFF	-	TRBV6-1	TRBJ2-1	-
TGCAGTGCGAGTGGACAAGAAGCTTTCTTT	CSASGQEAFF	-	TRBV20-1	TRBJ1-1	few
TGTGCCAGCAGTGTTCGGACATCGAACACTGAAGCTTTCTTT	CASSVRTSNTEAFF	-	TRBV6-1	TRBJ1-1	-
TGCGCCAGCAGCTCACTGGGACAGACCCGGAGAGGCTGCACCTTC	CASSSLGQTRRGCTF	TRBD1	TRBV5-1	TRBJ1-2	-
TGTGCTAGTGGTTTGGTACCCTCTGGAGGGGACCTCGATGACACTGAAGCTTTCTTT	CASGLVPSGGDLDDTEAFF	-	TRBV12-5	TRBJ1-1	-
TGTGCCAGCAGCTCGGTATCAGATACGCAGTATTTT	CASSSVSDTQYF	-	TRBV27	TRBJ2-3	-
TGCGCCAGCAGCTTGGGATGGGGGATTGGGACTAGCGGGAGGGCCGGCGAGGAGACCCAGTACTTC	CASSLGWGIGTSGRAGEETQYF	TRBD2	TRBV5-1	TRBJ2-5	-
TGTGCCAGCAGCTTGGCAGGCATTGAAGCTTTCTTT	CASSLAGIEAFF	-	TRBV5-6	TRBJ1-1	-
TGTGCCAGTAGTATACCCGAGGGGGACGGTGGCTACACCTTC	CASSIPEGDGGYTF	-	TRBV19	TRBJ1-2	-
TGTGCCAGCAGTTTTCGGGATACGCAGTATTTT	CASSFRDTQYF	-	TRBV28	TRBJ2-3	-
TGTGCCAGTAGTCACCGGGACAGAAACTCTGGAAACACCATATATTTT	CASSHRDRNSGNTIYF	TRBD1	TRBV19	TRBJ1-3	-
TGTGCCACCAGAGTGGTAGGGGAAAATCAGCCCCAGCATTTT	CATRVVGENQPQHF	-	TRBV28	TRBJ1-5	-
TGTGCCAGCAGCTCCACGATCAGGGGCGCGGATGAAAAACTGTTTTTT	CASSSTIRGADEKLFF	-	TRBV7-9	TRBJ1-4	-
TGCGCCAGCAGCTTTAAAGTGGACAGGCCTAACCAATATGGCTACACCTTC	CASSFKVDRPNQYGYTF	TRBD1	TRBV5-1	TRBJ1-2	-
TGCGCCAGCAGCCACACGACAGGGGTTGGAGAAAAACTGTTTTTT	CASSHTTGVGEKLFF	TRBD1	TRBV4-3	TRBJ1-4	-
TGTGCCAGCAGTTTGACCTTAAATACCGGGACACCGCAGTTCTTC	CASSLTLNTGTPQFF	-	TRBV27	TRBJ2-1	-
TGTGCCAGCAGTTCAGCAGGGGGCGAACAGTACTTC	CASSSAGGEQYF	TRBD1	TRBV27	TRBJ2-7	-
TGTGCCAGCAGCTCCGGGGAGGACTCGGCCCAGTACTTC	CASSSGEDSAQYF	-	TRBV11-3	TRBJ2-5	-
TGCGCCAGCAGCTTGGGACAGGATAGAGATACGCAGTATTTT	CASSLGQDRDTQYF	-	TRBV5-1	TRBJ2-3	-
TGTGCCAGCAGCTTGCCGGCAGGGGGCGATGAAAAACTGTTTTTT	CASSLPAGGDEKLFF	TRBD1	TRBV11-2	TRBJ1-4	-
TGTGCCAGCATGTTCGACAGTGCTAACTATGGCTACACCTTC	CASMFDSANYGYTF	-	TRBV2	TRBJ1-2	-
TGTGCTAGTGGTGGGACAGGGGCCGGGAGCGAGCAGTACTTC	CASGGTGAGSEQYF	TRBD1	TRBV12-5	TRBJ2-7	once
TGTGCCAGCAGTTACTTTCAGGGGTTTGACACTGAAGCTTTCTTT	CASSYFQGFDTEAFF	-	TRBV6-6	TRBJ1-1	-
TGTGCCAGCAGCACTCCGGGACTTCACACCGGGGAGCTGTTTTTT	CASSTPGLHTGELFF	-	TRBV7-8	TRBJ2-2	-
TGCGCCAGCAGCTCCGGGTCATTCACAGATACGCAGTATTTT	CASSSGSFTDTQYF	-	TRBV5-1	TRBJ2-3	-
TGTGCCATCAGTGATTCAGTGACTAGAAAAGAGACCCAGTACTTC	CAISDSVTRKETQYF	-	TRBV10-3	TRBJ2-5	-
TGTGCCAGCTCAGCGCTTGACACGTCCTTCAATCAGCCCCAGCATTTT	CASSALDTSFNQPQHF	-	TRBV18	TRBJ1-5	-
TGCGCCAGCAGCCCGAGCGGGAGGTCCTACAATGAGCAGTTCTTC	CASSPSGRSYNEQFF	TRBD2	TRBV5-1	TRBJ2-1	-
TGTGCCAGCAGTCGACGACTAGCGGGGGCAACAGATACGCAGTATTTT	CASSRRLAGATDTQYF	TRBD2	TRBV27	TRBJ2-3	-
TGTGCCAGCGGGCGGGGAGGGGCCTATGGCTACACCTTC	CASGRGGAYGYTF	-	TRBV2	TRBJ1-2	-
TGCGCCAGCAGCCAATGGTCCGGGGGAAGTAAAGATACGCAGTATTTT	CASSQWSGGSKDTQYF	-	TRBV4-3	TRBJ2-3	-
TGCGCCAGCAGCGGAACAGGGCCGGGGAGAGAGACCCAGTACTTC	CASSGTGPGRETQYF	-	TRBV5-1	TRBJ2-5	-
TGTGCCAGCAGCGTAGGGGACAACTACGAGCAGTACTTC	CASSVGDNYEQYF	-	TRBV9	TRBJ2-7	-
TGTGCCTGGACCGGGACTAGTTTCTACGAGCAGTACTTC	CAWTGTSFYEQYF	TRBD2	TRBV30	TRBJ2-7	-
TGTGCCAGACGACAGGGAGCTAACTATGGCTACACCTTC	CARRQGANYGYTF	TRBD1	TRBV2	TRBJ1-2	-